The present entry profiles one T cell receptor beta chain with its context. The antigen is unknown. This record belongs to a study of T cells in Graves' hyperthyroidism and ophthalmopathy. Findings of the study overall: Most thyroid clonotypes that were expanded above 0.001 also turned up in blood.

Amplification of TCR beta CDR3 regions was performed using RNA transcripts as template. The HTBI primer set was used in a first-round RT-PCR of the TCR CDR3. TCRdb re-analysed the multiplex PCR reads in MiXCR, keeping a single row per CDR3 protein. Of some 800,000 distinct CDR3 sequences listed, over 35% are singletons. The germline V gene has CDR1 MGHRA and CDR2 YSYEKL. The CDR3 is 16 residues long. V lost 0 bases, J lost 4 bases, and 15 bases lay in between. This receptor was obtained from a man between 18 and 35 years old with Graves' hyperthyroidism. Sequencing used blood. V usage is TRBV4-1 and J usage is TRBJ2-5; D call uncertain. The CDR3 sequence: CASSQEAATGLETQYF. CDR3 DNA sequence: TGCGCCAGCAGCCAAGAAGCCGCAACTGGCTTAGAGACCCAGTACTTC.